The 27 T cell receptor beta chains listed next were all sequenced from one sample in a study of cytomegalovirus exposure and HLA in healthy donors. Some clones are missing from TCRdb's copy, which holds only in-frame ones; the method was immunoSEQ multiplex PCR. The table lists 130,000 to 150,000 clones, approximately 91% of them singletons, with about 3.1% in the top ten. The sample was PBMCs. The receptor source for this set is a young woman in good health and CMV-seropositive.

The chain joins TRBV25-1 to TRBJ1-1, with a possible D match to TRBD1 (6 bases). Germline V CDR1 and CDR2: MGHDK, SYGVNS. V dropped 6 bases and J dropped 1 base, with 12 bases sitting between them. The CDR3 totals 14 residues. This CDR3 is CASRLQGSNTEAFF. The CDR3 DNA is TGTGCCAGCAGACTACAGGGTTCGAACACTGAAGCTTTCTTT. The whole variable domain, remainder taken from reference TRBV25-1 and TRBJ1-1, is EADIYQTPRYLVIGTGKKITLECSQTMGHDKMYWYQQDPGMELHLIHYSYGVNSTEKGDLSSESTVSRIRTEHFPLTLESARPSHTSQYLCASRLQGSNTEAFFGQGTRLTVV.

This rearrangement joins TRBV6-4 to TRBJ2-5; D unresolved. Germline V CDR1 and CDR2: MRHNA, SNTAGT. The CDR3 has 13 residues. With 5 bases removed from V and 2 bases from J, the gap between germline ends came to 9 bases. The CDR3: CASSKFPQETQYF. In nucleotides, the CDR3 is TGTGCCAGCAGTAAATTTCCTCAAGAGACCCAGTACTTC.

The DNA of the CDR3 is TGTGCCAGCAGGCGGACAGAAAAGGAAAACACCATATATTTT. This translates into CASRRTEKENTIYF. The chain carries TRBV28 and TRBJ1-3, with D perhaps matching TRBD1 (6 bases). Per germline, CDR1 MDHEN and CDR2 SYDVKM. The V end was cut by 6 bases, the J end by 6 bases, with 15 bases between. CDR3 length: 14 residues.

The genes are TRBV11-2 and TRBJ1-4; no definite D call. CDR3 length: 14 residues. V lost 3 bases and J lost 2, with 7 bases in between. Germline CDR1 SGHAT, CDR2 FQNNGV. CDR3 sequence reads: CASSFSETNEKLFF. CDR3 nucleotides: TGTGCCAGCAGCTTTTCGGAGACTAATGAAAAACTGTTTTTT.

The V gene is TRBV28, the J gene TRBJ2-2; 8 bases are a match to TRBD1. CDR1 is MDHEN, CDR2 SYDVKM, per germline. The CDR3 loop spans 15 amino acids. The V and J ends lost 6 bases and 7 bases, in that order; junction bases with no gene match: 10. CDR3 in DNA: TGTGCCAGCAGACCAAGGACAGGGCGTGTCGGGGAGCTGTTTTTT. Amino acids: CASRPRTGRVGELFF.

The chain joins TRBV28 to TRBJ2-4; D is perhaps TRBD1 (5 bases). The V gene lost 4 bases and the J gene lost 1 base, with 11 bases spanning the gap. Germline V lookup: CDR1 MDHEN, CDR2 SYDVKM. CDR3 length equals 15 residues. CDR3 nucleotide sequence: TGTGCCAGCAGTTGGGGCCCGGCGGCCAAAAACATTCAGTACTTC. Translating gives CASSWGPAAKNIQYF.

In its sample, this clone was seen once. The V and J genes are TRBV13 and TRBJ2-5; no clear D gene. V was pared by 5 bases and J by 6 bases, with 13 bases between. The CDR3 is made up of 13 amino acids. Looked up from germline, CDR1 is PRHDT and CDR2 is FYEKMQ (reference sequence). CDR3 region: CASSRRVEKTQYF. The CDR3 DNA is TGTGCCAGCAGCCGCCGGGTGGAAAAGACCCAGTACTTC.

The chain couples TRBV5-6 to TRBJ2-6, with 8 bases matching TRBD1. V gave up 4 bases and J gave up 0 bases; unmatched junction bases: 9. The CDR3 runs to 18 residues. Looked up from germline, CDR1 is SGHDT and CDR2 is YYEEEE. The CDR3 is CASSPRDRRLSGANVLTF. CDR3 in DNA: TGTGCCAGCAGCCCCCGGGACAGGCGCCTCTCTGGGGCCAACGTCCTGACTTTC.

V usage is TRBV5-1 and J usage is TRBJ2-2; D possibly corresponds to TRBD1 (5 bases). The CDR3 has 15 amino acids. CDR1 SGHRS and CDR2 YFSETQ come from the germline V gene. Trimming took 0 bases from V and 3 from J, leaving 9 bases between them. The DNA of the CDR3 is TGCGCCAGCAGCTTGGATAAAGGGGACACCGGGGAGCTGTTTTTT. Protein: CASSLDKGDTGELFF. The full variable domain, in which reference TRBV5-1 and TRBJ2-2 provide the parts outside the CDR3, is KAGVTQTPRYLIKTRGQQVTLSCSPISGHRSVSWYQQTPGQGLQFLFEYFSETQRNKGNFPGRFSGRQFSNSRSEMNVSTLELGDSALYLCASSLDKGDTGELFFGEGSRLTVL.

The rearrangement uses TRBV30 and TRBJ2-1, with D uncertain. The ends were cut back, 3 bases at V and 1 base at J, with 7 bases in the middle. CDR1 and CDR2 (germline): GTSNPN, SVGIG (reference sequence). CDR3 size: 13 residues. This CDR3 reads CAWRQDSYNEQFF. CDR3 nucleotides: TGTGCCTGGAGACAAGATTCCTACAATGAGCAGTTCTTC.

This sequence joins TRBV19 and TRBJ2-5; 9 nucleotides match TRBD2. The V and J ends lost 5 bases and 2 bases, in that order; junction bases with no gene match: 15. This CDR3 has 18 amino acids. Germline lookup yields CDR1 LNHDA and CDR2 SQIVND (reference sequence). This CDR3 is CASSFRTSAKFPQETQYF. CDR3 sequence (DNA): TGTGCCAGTAGTTTTCGGACTAGCGCTAAATTTCCACAAGAGACCCAGTACTTC.

The chain joins TRBV5-1 to TRBJ1-1; D is unresolved. The germline V and J ends were trimmed by 1 base and 1 base, with 8 bases remaining between them. The CDR3 length is 14 residues. The germline gives CDR1 SGHRS, CDR2 YFSETQ. CDR3 DNA: TGCGCCAGCAGCTTGACGGTTGGGAACACTGAAGCTTTCTTT. It encodes CASSLTVGNTEAFF.

The V and J genes are TRBV15 and TRBJ1-2; TRBD1 matches at 7 bases. Per the germline V gene, CDR1 is LNHNV and CDR2 is YYDKDF (reference sequence). This CDR3 region has 15 residues. Unmatched junction bases numbered 6, after V lost 1 base and J lost 4 bases. CDR3 residues: CATSRGQGTFYGYTF. The CDR3 bases are TGTGCCACCAGCAGAGGACAGGGAACATTCTATGGCTACACCTTC.

V and J are TRBV14 and TRBJ2-1; 15 bases match TRBD2. Germline CDR1 reads SGHDN; CDR2 reads FVKESK. The ends lost 8 bases at V and 6 bases at J; junction bases unmatched: 5. This CDR3 contains 15 residues. CDR3 protein: CASSGLAGGGNEQFF. The CDR3 DNA follows: TGTGCCAGCTCTGGACTAGCGGGAGGGGGCAATGAGCAGTTCTTC.

This rearrangement joins TRBV27 to TRBJ2-7; TRBD2 might be the D (7 bases). The CDR3 has 13 amino acids. Deletions cut 10 bases from V and 5 bases from J, with 18 bases between. Looked up from germline, CDR1 is MNHEY and CDR2 is SMNVEV (reference sequence). This CDR3 is CATRLRGANEQYF. The CDR3 DNA is TGTGCCACCCGCCTCCGGGGGGCCAACGAGCAGTACTTC.

This chain joins TRBV11-2 and TRBJ2-3; D ambiguous. The CDR3 extends over 12 amino acids. Germline V gene lookup returns CDR1 SGHAT and CDR2 FQNNGV. The ends were cut back, 3 bases at V and 6 bases at J, with 7 bases in the middle. CDR3 DNA sequence: TGTGCCAGCAGCTTTATACGGGATACGCAGTATTTT. It is translated as CASSFIRDTQYF.

The gene calls are TRBV13 and TRBJ2-1, with unresolved D. This CDR3 comprises 15 residues. Germline CDR1 and CDR2: PRHDT and FYEKMQ (reference sequence). V lost 0 bases and J 0 bases, leaving 6 bases between the germline ends. The CDR3 is CASSLGAPSYNEQFF. The CDR3 nucleotides are TGTGCCAGCAGCTTAGGGGCTCCCTCCTACAATGAGCAGTTCTTC.

This clone appeared once. The chain combines TRBV7-8 with TRBJ2-6; 7 bases line up with TRBD1. Germline CDR1 is SGHVS and CDR2 is FQNEAQ. This CDR3 is 17 amino acids long. The V and J ends lost 4 bases and 0 bases, in that order; junction bases with no gene match: 6. The CDR3 DNA reads as TGTGCCAGCAGCTCCGGACAGGTCCTCTCTGGGGCCAACGTCCTGACTTTC. Encoded protein: CASSSGQVLSGANVLTF.

This chain joins TRBV2 and TRBJ2-7; 8 positions agree with TRBD2. The V and J ends lost 4 bases and 3 bases, in that order; junction bases with no gene match: 8. CDR3 length: 15 residues. Germline V lookup: CDR1 SNHLY, CDR2 FYNNEI. CDR3 amino acids: CASSGGSGSLYEQYF. CDR3 in DNA: TGTGCCAGCAGTGGGGGCAGCGGGAGCCTCTACGAGCAGTACTTC.

The chain recombines TRBV6-5 with TRBJ1-2; 9 bases map to TRBD1. Germline V gene data show CDR1 as MNHEY and CDR2 as SVGAGI. The CDR3 has 14 amino acids. The junction had 11 bases not matched to a gene; V was cut back by 7 bases and J by 8 bases. As DNA, the CDR3 is TGTGCCAGCATTCCTTCGCCGGACAGGGGAGGCTACACCTTC. Translation gives CASIPSPDRGGYTF.

There are a few counts of this clone. CDR3 DNA sequence: TGTGCCAGTAACAGGGGATCGGCAAATGAAAAACTGTTTTTT. It encodes CASNRGSANEKLFF. The gene calls are TRBV2 and TRBJ1-4; 7 bases are a match to TRBD1. The V gene's germline CDR1 is SNHLY and CDR2 FYNNEI. This CDR3 has 14 amino acids. V was clipped by 9 bases and J by 5 bases; unmatched bases: 9.

CDR3 protein: CASSVDFQPYEQYF. CDR3 bases: TGTGCCAGCAGCGTCGACTTCCAACCCTACGAGCAGTACTTC. V gene TRBV9 combines with J gene TRBJ2-7; D not resolved. The V gene lost 2 bases and the J gene lost 2 bases, with 11 bases spanning the gap. The CDR3 runs to 14 residues. Germline V gene sequence: CDR1 SGDLS, CDR2 YYNGEE. The full variable domain, its missing parts supplied by reference TRBV9 and TRBJ2-7, is DSGVTQTPKHLITATGQRVTLRCSPRSGDLSVYWYQQSLDQGLQFLIQYYNGEERAKGNILERFSAQQFPDLHSELNLSSLELGDSALYFCASSVDFQPYEQYFGPGTRLTVT.

V is TRBV19 and J is TRBJ2-3; weak D call: TRBD2 (6 bases). Germline loops: CDR1 LNHDA, CDR2 SQIVND (reference sequence). The CDR3 has 16 amino acids. V gave up 5 bases and J gave up 1 base, with 16 bases separating them. The CDR3 reads CASSPPGLARTDTQYF. Written as DNA, the CDR3 is TGTGCCAGTAGTCCCCCGGGGCTAGCGCGCACAGATACGCAGTATTTT.

The rearrangement joins TRBV6-5 to TRBJ1-2; 10 nucleotides line up with TRBD1. The V segment lost 6 bases and the J segment 6 bases; nucleotides outside the gene matches: 4. Germline values: CDR1 MNHEY, CDR2 SVGAGI. CDR3 length equals 13 residues. CDR3 residues: CASRPGTGDGYTF. Written as DNA, the CDR3 is TGTGCCAGCAGACCCGGGACAGGGGATGGCTACACCTTC.

V gene TRBV5-1 combines with J gene TRBJ2-7, with 7 bases matching TRBD1. Per the germline V gene, CDR1 is SGHRS and CDR2 is YFSETQ. The CDR3 is 17 amino acids. J lost 3 bases, V lost 0 bases, and 12 bases had no gene match. The CDR3 loop reads CASSLAPTWQGVYEQYF. The CDR3 region has the DNA TGCGCCAGCAGCTTGGCCCCAACCTGGCAGGGGGTCTACGAGCAGTACTTC.

A few counts support this clone. The chain combines TRBV7-8 with TRBJ1-2; weak D call: TRBD1 (5 bases). Germline V gives CDR1 SGHVS, CDR2 FQNEAQ. Trimming took off 1 base at V and 8 bases at J, with 11 bases between the two ends. The CDR3 runs to 13 residues. CDR3 DNA sequence: TGTGCCAGCAGCTTAGTGGTCGGGGGAGGCTACACCTTC. This gives the protein CASSLVVGGGYTF.

The CDR3 sequence is CASSYSAGQGIDTQYF. Here the CDR3 DNA reads TGTGCCAGCAGTTACTCGGCGGGACAGGGAATAGATACGCAGTATTTT. The chain uses TRBV6-5 and TRBJ2-3; 9 bases align to TRBD1. V lost 0 bases and J lost 5; bases outside the gene matches: 6. Germline loops: CDR1 MNHEY, CDR2 SVGAGI. This CDR3 spans 16 amino acids.